The clone carrying this T cell receptor (beta chain) came up once. The data were taken from a study of blood T cell repertoires in COVID-19. Study information: Sample material is recorded as cDNA or gDNA derived from T cells, B-cell-depleted T cells, or PBMCs.

Data came from immunoSEQ multiplex PCR; TCRdb stores just in-frame clones and leaves some out. Here the sample spans tens of thousands of clones, roughly 80% being singletons. V shed 4 bases and J 1 base; nucleotides not matched to a gene: 11. This CDR3 is 17 amino acids long. Looked up from germline, CDR1 is MGHRA and CDR2 is YSYEKL. The TCR originated in an older man with COVID-19, enrolled during active disease. Source material: peripheral blood. The V call is TRBV4-1, the J call TRBJ2-3; 7 nucleotides align to TRBD1. DNA for the CDR3: TGCGCCAGCAGCCCCCCCCCAGGGGGACCTCGCACAGATACGCAGTATTTT. Protein: CASSPPPGGPRTDTQYF.